A single sample gave rise to the 8 T cell receptor beta chains below, sequenced in a study of CD8 T cells in ankylosing spondylitis. MiXCR was run by TCRdb on the 5' RACE reads, yielding one entry per CDR3 protein. The repertoire includes some 290,000 distinct CDR3 sequences, 15% to 20% of them detected once, and around 8% sits in the top ten. The sample comprised blood, either unsorted or a sorted T cell fraction (not recorded which). These receptors all come from a male donor with ankylosing spondylitis or in good health (not recorded which).

The rearrangement joins TRBV19 to TRBJ1-5; unclear D gene. The CDR3 contains 15 residues. The germline V gene encodes CDR1 LNHDA and CDR2 SQIVND (reference sequence). The germline V and J ends were trimmed by 7 bases and 0 bases, with 13 bases remaining between them. The CDR3 DNA sequence: TGTGCCAGTATCCCCGGACCCTATAGCAATCAGCCCCAGCATTTT. This gives the protein CASIPGPYSNQPQHF.

In this sample, this clonotype turned up a few times. The chain carries TRBV12-3 or TRBV12-4 and TRBJ2-3; D is perhaps TRBD1 (5 bases). Trimming took 3 bases from V and 0 from J, leaving 10 bases between them. The CDR3 length is 15 residues. The chain's CDR3 is CASSFQGISTDTQYF. CDR3 nucleotides: TGTGCCAGCAGTTTTCAGGGTATTAGCACAGATACGCAGTATTTT.

This clonotype was counted between two and nine times. The genes are TRBV12-3 or TRBV12-4 and TRBJ2-1; 7 positions match TRBD2. V shed 5 bases and J 15 bases; nucleotides not matched to a gene: 16. CDR3 size: 14 residues. CDR3 residues: CASSPSGLFGRRFF. DNA for the CDR3: TGTGCCAGCAGTCCCTCGGGACTATTCGGGAGAAGGTTCTTC.

This clonotype was detected a few times. The chain carries TRBV10-2 and TRBJ2-1; 8 positions match TRBD2. The CDR3 is 13 residues long. Germline CDR1 and CDR2: WSHSY and SAAADI. V dropped 7 bases and J dropped 6; count of bases not matched to a gene: 5. The CDR3 coding sequence is TGCGCCAGCACCAACGGACTAGCCAATGAGCAGTTCTTC. It encodes CASTNGLANEQFF.

This clonotype turned up a few times. V and J are TRBV6-1 and TRBJ1-1; the D is unclear. There are 14 residues in the CDR3. Germline-derived CDR1 and CDR2 are MNHNS and SASEGT. V dropped 2 bases and J dropped 0 bases, with 7 bases sitting between them. The CDR3 here is CASSEMDLNTEAFF. CDR3 DNA: TGTGCCAGCAGTGAAATGGACCTGAACACTGAAGCTTTCTTT.

The chain couples TRBV20-1 to TRBJ1-4, with D hard to call. The CDR3 is 14 amino acids. The ends were cut back, 5 bases at V and 0 bases at J, with 10 bases in the middle. Germline assignment: CDR1 DFQATT and CDR2 SNEGSKA (reference sequence). The DNA of the CDR3 is TGCAGTGCTGCGCCGGAACCAACTAATGAAAAACTGTTTTTT. This codes for CSAAPEPTNEKLFF.

The chain carries TRBV5-1 and TRBJ2-3, with 10 bases fitting TRBD2. CDR3 length: 16 residues. The germline V gene has CDR1 SGHRS and CDR2 YFSETQ. Losses at the gene ends were 5 bases for V and 4 bases for J; bases not matched to a gene: 10. CDR3 region: CASSWTSGHSPDTQYF. CDR3 sequence (DNA): TGCGCCAGCAGTTGGACTAGCGGACACAGCCCAGATACGCAGTATTTT.

This clonotype appeared many times. The gene calls are TRBV7-6 and TRBJ2-2; no firm D call. With 4 bases removed from V and 7 bases from J, the gap between germline ends came to 10 bases. Germline CDR1 reads SGHVS; CDR2 reads FNYEAQ. This CDR3 has 13 amino acids. The CDR3 DNA sequence: TGTGCCAGCAGCTCCTCGGGTCACGGGGAGCTGTTTTTT. Its protein is CASSSSGHGELFF.